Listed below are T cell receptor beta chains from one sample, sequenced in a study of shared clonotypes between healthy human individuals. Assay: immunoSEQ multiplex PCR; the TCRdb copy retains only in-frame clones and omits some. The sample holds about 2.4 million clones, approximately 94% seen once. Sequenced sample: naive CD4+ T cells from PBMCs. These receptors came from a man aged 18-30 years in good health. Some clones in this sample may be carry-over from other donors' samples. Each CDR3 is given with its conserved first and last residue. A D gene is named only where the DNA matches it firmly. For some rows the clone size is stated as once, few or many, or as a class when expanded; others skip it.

TGTGCCAGCAGTTACGGGAGTGCGAGCACAGATACGCAGTATTTT	CASSYGSASTDTQYF	.	TRBJ2-3	TRBV6-5	.
TGTGCCAGCACGGGACACACATACAATGAGCAGTTCTTC	CASTGHTYNEQFF	.	TRBJ2-1	TRBV27	.
TGTGCCACCAGCAGAGATCTTAGTCAGGGGCCCCAAGAGACCCAGTACTTC	CATSRDLSQGPQETQYF	.	TRBJ2-5	TRBV15	.
TGTGCCACCAGCAGAGGACCCGCCCTCTACGAGCAGTACTTC	CATSRGPALYEQYF	.	TRBJ2-7	TRBV15	.
TGTGCCAGCAGCTTAGAATCCAGGAGACAGGGACTAGCGGGAGGGAACACCGGGGAGCTGTTTTTT	CASSLESRRQGLAGGNTGELFF	.	TRBJ2-2	TRBV7-6	TRBD2
TGTGCCAGCAGCGGGACAAGCACAGATACGCAGTATTTT	CASSGTSTDTQYF	.	TRBJ2-3	TRBV7-8	.
TGTGCCAGCAGTGAACAGGGGGCATCATACGAGCAGTACTTC	CASSEQGASYEQYF	.	TRBJ2-7	TRBV2	TRBD1
TGTGCCAGCAGTACGGACAGTTTTTGGAACACCGGGGAGCTGTTTTTT	CASSTDSFWNTGELFF	.	TRBJ2-2	TRBV27	.
TGCAGCGTCGAAACTGGCGATGAGCAGTTCTTC	CSVETGDEQFF	.	TRBJ2-1	TRBV29-1	.
TGTGCCAGCAGTGAAGTTCCGGGACTAGCGGTTGAGCAGTTCTTC	CASSEVPGLAVEQFF	.	TRBJ2-1	TRBV6-1	TRBD2
TGTGCCAGCCGGACTAGCGGAACAGATACGCAGTATTTT	CASRTSGTDTQYF	.	TRBJ2-3	TRBV28	TRBD2
TGTGCCAGCAGCAAGAAACAGGGAGGATACAATGAGCAGTTCTTC	CASSKKQGGYNEQFF	.	TRBJ2-1	TRBV7-2	.
TGTGCCAGCAGTTTAATGGTCAGGGGTGATGGCTACACCTTC	CASSLMVRGDGYTF	.	TRBJ1-2	TRBV28	.
TGTGCCAGCAGCTTAGAAGGCAGTTACACTGAAGCTTTCTTT	CASSLEGSYTEAFF	.	TRBJ1-1	TRBV7-8	.
TGTGCCAGCACCCTTAGCCCGAATCAGCCCCAGCATTTT	CASTLSPNQPQHF	.	TRBJ1-5	TRBV28	.
TGTGCCAGCAGCCTGCCTGGCCTGGGGGAGCTGTTTTTT	CASSLPGLGELFF	once	TRBJ2-2	TRBV28	.